The 9 T cell receptor beta chains listed next were all sequenced from one sample in a study of CD8+ T cells in alopecia areata (dated by TCRdb to the late 2010s). Read against the paper, the sample's time point label means: 24 weeks on oral tofacitinib. The treatment or condition label on this specimen signifies: oral pan-JAK inhibitor, 5-10 mg twice daily. Library creation used the immunoSEQ multiplex PCR assay. To provide template for TCR sequencing, every sample had RNA extracted and reverse transcribed into cDNA. Here the immuneACCESS table is served through TCRdb, limited to in-frame sequences with V and J called. Missing clones are a known gap in these copies; in checked studies unresolved V genes cover under half, and the rest lacks a known reason. The sample table contains around 100,000 clones; only one count was recorded for roughly three fifths of them. 12% of the sample is in the top ten clones.

This specimen consisted of CD8+ T cells sorted from blood, obtained at week 24, from a patient treated with tofacitinib. The receptors stem from a human donor with alopecia areata.

This chain joins TRBV27 and TRBJ2-2; the D gene is possibly TRBD2 (6 bases). The CDR3 length is 16 residues. CDR1 and CDR2 (germline): MNHEY, SMNVEV (reference sequence). Trimming took off 3 bases at V and 5 bases at J, with 16 bases between the two ends. DNA for the CDR3: TGTGCCAGCAGTTTCTCGGTCGGGGAGGCGACCGGGGAGCTGTTTTTT. The encoded protein is CASSFSVGEATGELFF.

The chain carries TRBV13 and TRBJ1-6; TRBD1 agrees at 7 bases. CDR1 is PRHDT and CDR2 is FYEKMQ in the germline V gene (reference sequence). Trimming at V came to 4 bases and at J to 0 bases, leaving 3 bases not matched to a gene. The CDR3 has 16 amino acids. The CDR3 DNA is TGTGCCAGCAGCTCCCCAGGGGGCTCCTATAATTCACCCCTCCACTTT. It codes for CASSSPGGSYNSPLHF.

V is TRBV13 and J is TRBJ2-3; 10 bases map to TRBD1. Germline-derived CDR1 and CDR2 are PRHDT and FYEKMQ (reference sequence). The CDR3 length is 17 residues. The V segment lost 5 bases and the J segment 5 bases; nucleotides outside the gene matches: 13. In DNA form, the CDR3 reads TGTGCCAGCAGCCCAGGGGGGACAGGGGATATTGGAGATACGCAGTATTTT. As protein: CASSPGGTGDIGDTQYF. The entire variable domain, with the rest obtained from reference TRBV13 and TRBJ2-3, is as follows: AAGVIQSPRHLIKEKRETATLKCYPIPRHDTVYWYQQGPGQDPQFLISFYEKMQSDKGSIPDRFSAQQFSDYHSELNMSSLELGDSALYFCASSPGGTGDIGDTQYFGPGTRLTVL.

This clone was counted only a few times. This chain joins TRBV5-6 and TRBJ2-7; TRBD2 is a possible D gene (6 bases). CDR1 is SGHDT and CDR2 is YYEEEE in the germline V gene. Trimming took 2 bases from V and 3 from J, leaving 9 bases between them. The CDR3 is 13 amino acids. The CDR3 DNA reads as TGTGCCAGCAGCTTCCCCGGGGGCTACGAGCAGTACTTC. It translates to CASSFPGGYEQYF.

The chain is built from TRBV7-9 and TRBJ1-4, with 8 nucleotides matching TRBD1. The CDR3 extends over 16 amino acids. The germline gives CDR1 SEHNR, CDR2 FQNEAQ (reference sequence). The V gene end was trimmed by 2 bases and the J gene end by 7 bases; junction bases not matched to a gene: 9. CDR3 sequence reads: CASSLRTGNRGEKLFF. DNA for the CDR3: TGTGCCAGCAGCTTAAGGACAGGGAACAGAGGTGAAAAACTGTTTTTT.

This rearrangement joins TRBV30 to TRBJ2-2; 7 nucleotides match TRBD1. V lost 4 bases and J lost 7; bases outside the gene matches: 3. The CDR3 is 12 amino acids. Germline CDR1 is GTSNPN and CDR2 is SVGIG (reference sequence). DNA for the CDR3: TGTGCCTGGATCGGGGACAGCGGGGAGCTGTTTTTT. Residues: CAWIGDSGELFF.

Remarks on this clone: The same CDR3 can be traced to other DNA sequences in this sample. The chain couples TRBV5-4 to TRBJ2-7; D unclear. This CDR3 comprises 13 residues. Trimming removed 0 bases at V and 2 bases at J, with 6 bases between. Germline lookup yields CDR1 SGHNT and CDR2 YYREEE (reference sequence). The CDR3 here is CASSLDRAYEQYF. The CDR3 region has the DNA TGTGCCAGCAGCTTGGACAGAGCCTACGAGCAGTACTTC.

This clone turned up a few times. The gene calls are TRBV6-4 and TRBJ2-3, with a tentative D call TRBD2 (5 bases). V was shortened by 5 bases and J by 0 bases, with 9 bases between the two germline ends. This CDR3 region has 14 residues. Germline CDR1 and CDR2: MRHNA and SNTAGT. The CDR3 DNA is TGTGCCAGCAGTCGGGATACTAGCACAGATACGCAGTATTTT. Translation: CASSRDTSTDTQYF.

This chain connects TRBV7-8 to TRBJ2-7; D remains unclear. CDR3 size: 14 residues. Germline CDR1 SGHVS, CDR2 FQNEAQ. The germline V and J ends were trimmed by 6 bases and 2 bases, with 14 bases remaining between them. The chain's CDR3 is CASSYSGPTYEQYF. The CDR3 nucleotides are TGTGCCAGCAGTTACTCCGGACCCACCTACGAGCAGTACTTC.